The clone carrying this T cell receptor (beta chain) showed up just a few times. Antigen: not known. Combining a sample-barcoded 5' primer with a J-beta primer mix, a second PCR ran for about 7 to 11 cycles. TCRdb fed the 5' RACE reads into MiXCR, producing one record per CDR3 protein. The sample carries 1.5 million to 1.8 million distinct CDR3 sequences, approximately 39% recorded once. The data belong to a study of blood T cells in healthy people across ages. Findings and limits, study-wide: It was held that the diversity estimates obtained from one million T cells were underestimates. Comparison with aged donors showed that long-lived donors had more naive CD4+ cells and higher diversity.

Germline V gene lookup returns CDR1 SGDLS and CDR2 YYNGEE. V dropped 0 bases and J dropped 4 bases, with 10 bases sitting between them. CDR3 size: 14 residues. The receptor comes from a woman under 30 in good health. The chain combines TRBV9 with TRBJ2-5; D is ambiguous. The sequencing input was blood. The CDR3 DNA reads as TGTGCCAGCAGCGTAGGCTGGTTTCGAGAGACCCAGTACTTC. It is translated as CASSVGWFRETQYF. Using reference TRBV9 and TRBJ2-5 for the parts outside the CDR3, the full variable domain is DSGVTQTPKHLITATGQRVTLRCSPRSGDLSVYWYQQSLDQGLQFLIQYYNGEERAKGNILERFSAQQFPDLHSELNLSSLELGDSALYFCASSVGWFRETQYFGPGTRLLVL.